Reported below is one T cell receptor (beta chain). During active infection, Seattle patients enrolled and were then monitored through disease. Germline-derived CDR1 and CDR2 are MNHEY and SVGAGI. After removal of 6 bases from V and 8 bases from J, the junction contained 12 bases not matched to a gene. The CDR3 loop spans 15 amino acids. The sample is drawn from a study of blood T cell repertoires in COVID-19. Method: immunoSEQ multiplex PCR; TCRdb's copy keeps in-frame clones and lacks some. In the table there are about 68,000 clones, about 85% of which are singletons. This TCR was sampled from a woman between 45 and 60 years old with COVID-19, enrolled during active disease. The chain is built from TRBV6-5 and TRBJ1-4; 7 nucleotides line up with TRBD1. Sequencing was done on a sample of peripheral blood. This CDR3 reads CASRAFRGSPEKLFF. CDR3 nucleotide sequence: TGTGCCAGCAGGGCCTTCAGGGGGAGTCCCGAAAAACTGTTTTTT.